This T cell receptor beta chain was recovered during a study of T cells in Graves' hyperthyroidism and ophthalmopathy. As for this clonotype: A much bigger clone sits one base away, suggesting this may be a read error.

CDR3 size: 14 residues. CDR1 and CDR2 from the germline V gene are SNHLY and FYNNEI. Amplified TCR beta CDR3 regions came from RNA transcripts. Initially, a first-round RT-PCR of the TCR CDR3 employed the HTBI primer set. TCRdb redid the calling of the multiplex PCR reads with MiXCR, one entry per CDR3 protein. The table records 250,000 to 300,000 distinct CDR3 sequences, 10% to 15% of them present only once. This rearrangement joins TRBV2 to TRBJ2-3, with 7 bases matching TRBD1. This receptor was identified in a woman aged 30 to 39 with Graves' hyperthyroidism that later progressed to Graves' ophthalmopathy. Sequencing was carried out using blood. CDR3 nucleotides: TGTGCCGGCAGTGAAGCTCAGGGGGAAGATACGCAGTATTTT. Its protein product is CAGSEAQGEDTQYF.